The T cell receptor beta chain described here comes from a study of blood T cell repertoires in COVID-19. Repertoires were generated with immunoSEQ multiplex PCR, while TCRdb's copy carries only in-frame clones and drops some. Found here are about 250,000 clones, over 80% of them singletons; the top ten hold around 2.6%. The CDR3 has 14 residues. Looked up from germline, CDR1 is MNHEY and CDR2 is SVGAGI. With 3 bases removed from V and 1 base from J, the gap between germline ends came to 9 bases. The specimen was PBMCs or T cells enriched from blood (not recorded which). The chain employs TRBV6-5 and TRBJ1-1, with a weak D call TRBD1 (5 bases). The sequence came from a woman aged 25 to 45 with acute COVID-19. The DNA of the CDR3 is TGTGCCAGCAGTTATTATCAGGGGAACACTGAAGCTTTCTTT. It encodes CASSYYQGNTEAFF.